The 25 T cell receptor beta chains reported below all come from one sample, sequenced in a study of glioma-infiltrating T cells after dendritic cell vaccination (dated by TCRdb to 2016 to 2018). Library creation used the immunoSEQ multiplex PCR assay. The table comes from immuneACCESS by way of TCRdb, which keeps in-frame sequences with V and J called. Part of the clones is missing from these tables; in studies checked, under half for an unresolved V gene and the rest for unknown reasons. For this sample there are about 87,000 clones; roughly 89% appear just once. Approximately 2.9% of the sample is in the top ten clones. The sample here was blood, taken before dendritic cell vaccination. The source of these receptors is a human donor with glioblastoma.

The chain employs TRBV7-8 and TRBJ2-7; 12 positions match TRBD2. Germline values: CDR1 SGHVS, CDR2 FQNEAQ. The V and J ends lost 1 base and 3 bases, in that order; junction bases with no gene match: 1. There are 15 residues in the CDR3. The CDR3 nucleotides read TGTGCCAGCAGCTTAGGACTAGCGGGAGTCTACGAGCAGTACTTC. Residues: CASSLGLAGVYEQYF.

In DNA form, the CDR3 reads TGCAGCGTTGTAGTCAGGGACTATGGCTACACCTTC. Amino acid sequence: CSVVVRDYGYTF. The genes are TRBV29-1 and TRBJ1-2; D perhaps matches TRBD1 (5 bases). Germline CDR1 is SQVTM and CDR2 is ANQGSEA. The CDR3 covers 12 residues. Trimming removed 4 bases from V and 3 bases from J, with 9 bases in between.

The gene calls are TRBV2 and TRBJ2-3; TRBD1 agrees at 11 bases. V dropped 6 bases and J dropped 0; count of bases not matched to a gene: 5. The CDR3 sequence is 16 residues long. CDR1 is SNHLY and CDR2 is FYNNEI in the germline V gene. This CDR3 reads CASSRDRGSSTDTQYF. The CDR3 DNA is TGTGCCAGCAGCCGGGACAGGGGGTCTAGCACAGATACGCAGTATTTT.

This clone was seen just once. The rearrangement joins TRBV29-1 to TRBJ2-2; tentatively, D is TRBD1 (5 bases). Germline CDR1 SQVTM, CDR2 ANQGSEA. This CDR3 spans 14 amino acids. V shed 5 bases and J shed 2 bases, with 12 bases lying between them. The DNA for the CDR3 is TGCAGCGTTTTCCCAGGGCGAAACACCGGGGAGCTGTTTTTT. Protein sequence: CSVFPGRNTGELFF.

The chain couples TRBV6-1 to TRBJ2-7; D is possibly TRBD1 (7 bases). This CDR3 spans 14 amino acids. The V gene lost 7 bases and the J gene lost 0 bases, with 13 bases spanning the gap. From germline, CDR1 is MNHNS and CDR2 SASEGT. CDR3 sequence: CASMRGDSSYEQYF. CDR3 sequence (DNA): TGTGCCAGCATGAGGGGGGACAGCTCCTACGAGCAGTACTTC.

This chain connects TRBV15 to TRBJ2-5; TRBD1 aligns across 7 bases. V trimming: 5 bases; J trimming: 5 bases; junction bases outside the gene matches: 20. CDR1 is LNHNV, CDR2 YYDKDF, per germline (reference sequence). There are 18 residues in the CDR3. CDR3 region: CATSVTIDRVAIGETQYF. CDR3 nucleotide sequence: TGTGCCACCAGCGTTACAATCGACAGGGTAGCAATCGGGGAGACCCAGTACTTC.

The chain is built from TRBV5-1 and TRBJ2-3; D is perhaps TRBD2 (5 bases). The germline gives CDR1 SGHRS, CDR2 YFSETQ. Deletions cut 4 bases from V and 6 bases from J, with 21 bases between. The CDR3 length is 16 residues. The CDR3 protein is CASSKTDGRRGDTQYF. CDR3 nucleotides: TGCGCCAGCAGCAAAACCGACGGGCGACGCGGGGATACGCAGTATTTT. Combining the CDR3 with reference TRBV5-1 and TRBJ2-3 gives the whole variable domain KAGVTQTPRYLIKTRGQQVTLSCSPISGHRSVSWYQQTPGQGLQFLFEYFSETQRNKGNFPGRFSGRQFSNSRSEMNVSTLELGDSALYLCASSKTDGRRGDTQYFGPGTRLTVL.

The chain uses TRBV19 and TRBJ1-2, with D possibly matching TRBD1 (5 bases). The CDR3 sequence is 13 residues long. CDR1 and CDR2 (germline): LNHDA, SQIVND (reference sequence). Trimming cost V 9 bases and J 5 bases, with 16 bases left between them. The DNA for the CDR3 is TGTGCCAGCCAGCTCGGGGGTTCTTATGGCTACACCTTC. It specifies CASQLGGSYGYTF.

The J gene is TRBJ1-4, the V gene TRBV25-1; 10 bases are shared with TRBD1. Germline-derived CDR1 and CDR2 are MGHDK and SYGVNS. The CDR3 sequence is 15 residues long. V shed 5 bases, J shed 5 bases, and the junction held 5 bases outside the gene matches. CDR3 residues: CASSWTGGGNEKLFF. The CDR3 DNA reads TGTGCCAGCAGTTGGACAGGGGGAGGGAATGAAAAACTGTTTTTT. The full variable domain, its missing parts supplied by reference TRBV25-1 and TRBJ1-4, is EADIYQTPRYLVIGTGKKITLECSQTMGHDKMYWYQQDPGMELHLIHYSYGVNSTEKGDLSSESTVSRIRTEHFPLTLESARPSHTSQYLCASSWTGGGNEKLFFGSGTQLSVL.

The V and J genes are TRBV7-9 and TRBJ2-5; D unresolved. The V and J ends lost 2 bases and 5 bases respectively, with 9 bases between them. The CDR3 totals 13 residues. CDR1 and CDR2 (germline): SEHNR, FQNEAQ (reference sequence). CDR3 in amino acids: CASSLSAGETQYF. The CDR3, as DNA: TGTGCCAGCAGCTTAAGCGCCGGTGAGACCCAGTACTTC.

J is TRBJ1-2 and V is TRBV6-5; 7 nucleotides align to TRBD1. Unmatched junction bases numbered 8, after V lost 6 bases and J lost 10 bases. CDR3 length equals 12 residues. Germline V CDR1 and CDR2: MNHEY, SVGAGI. The chain's CDR3 is CASRGDSGSYTF. The CDR3 nucleotides are TGTGCCAGCAGGGGGGACAGTGGGTCCTACACCTTC.

The V gene is TRBV5-1, the J gene TRBJ1-1; 8 bases align to TRBD1. The CDR3 covers 15 residues. V was pared by 4 bases and J by 1 base, with 6 bases of the junction left unmatched. The germline gives CDR1 SGHRS, CDR2 YFSETQ. CDR3 loop: CASSNAGQGNTEAFF. The CDR3 nucleotides read TGCGCCAGCAGCAATGCAGGACAGGGGAACACTGAAGCTTTCTTT. Drawing the rest from reference TRBV5-1 and TRBJ1-1, the complete variable domain is KAGVTQTPRYLIKTRGQQVTLSCSPISGHRSVSWYQQTPGQGLQFLFEYFSETQRNKGNFPGRFSGRQFSNSRSEMNVSTLELGDSALYLCASSNAGQGNTEAFFGQGTRLTVV.

This chain links TRBV29-1 with TRBJ1-5; the D gene is possibly TRBD1 (5 bases). Trimming pared 6 bases from V and 5 bases from J, leaving 11 bases between. This CDR3 comprises 12 residues. CDR1 is SQVTM, CDR2 ANQGSEA, per germline. CDR3 nucleotides: TGCAGCGTGGAATGGGGGGATCAGCCCCAGCATTTT. This codes for CSVEWGDQPQHF.

The V call is TRBV9, the J call TRBJ2-1; tentatively, D is TRBD1 (7 bases). Germline values: CDR1 SGDLS, CDR2 YYNGEE. V lost 3 bases, J lost 2 bases, and 15 bases lay in between. This CDR3 is built from 16 residues. CDR3 DNA sequence: TGTGCCAGCAGCGAGAGAGGAGGGGGCCCCTACAATGAGCAGTTCTTC. It yields the protein CASSERGGGPYNEQFF.

This rearrangement joins TRBV7-9 to TRBJ2-1; D perhaps matches TRBD2 (5 bases). Germline values: CDR1 SEHNR, CDR2 FQNEAQ (reference sequence). The CDR3 totals 12 residues. The germline V and J ends were trimmed by 5 bases and 8 bases, with 10 bases remaining between them. CDR3 nucleotide sequence: TGTGCCAGCAGCCTCTCGGGATATGAGCAGTTCTTC. It encodes CASSLSGYEQFF.

The chain combines TRBV4-1 with TRBJ1-5; D is perhaps TRBD1 (5 bases). CDR1 is MGHRA, CDR2 YSYEKL, per germline. V lost 0 bases and J 9 bases, leaving 9 bases between the germline ends. This CDR3 spans 13 amino acids. This CDR3 reads CASSQDTGGPQHF. CDR3 nucleotides: TGCGCCAGCAGCCAAGATACGGGGGGGCCCCAGCATTTT.

This clone was counted a single time. This sequence joins TRBV19 and TRBJ1-5; the match to TRBD1 covers 8 bases. V dropped 3 bases and J dropped 6; count of bases not matched to a gene: 19. The V gene's germline CDR1 is LNHDA and CDR2 SQIVND (reference sequence). The CDR3 sequence is 19 residues long. CDR3 amino acids: CASSMRDTPAGGLGQPQHF. Written as DNA, the CDR3 is TGTGCCAGTAGTATGAGAGATACCCCGGCAGGGGGCCTAGGTCAGCCCCAGCATTTT.

This rearrangement joins TRBV4-1 to TRBJ2-7; D possibly corresponds to TRBD2 (5 bases). The CDR3 length is 15 residues. Germline loops: CDR1 MGHRA, CDR2 YSYEKL. Trimming took off 1 base at V and 2 bases at J, with 12 bases between the two ends. CDR3 sequence reads: CASSQGRAPAYEQYF. CDR3 in DNA: TGCGCCAGCAGCCAAGGGCGGGCACCAGCCTACGAGCAGTACTTC.

The chain links TRBV7-3 to TRBJ2-3; TRBD2 aligns across 8 bases. The CDR3 runs 16 residues. J lost 6 bases, V lost 5 bases, and 13 bases had no gene match. Germline values: CDR1 SGHTA, CDR2 FQGTGA. CDR3 sequence (DNA): TGTGCCAGCAGCGCCCGGACCAGCGGGGGTGGGGATACGCAGTATTTT. Translated, it gives CASSARTSGGGDTQYF.

V and J are TRBV7-3 and TRBJ2-2; TRBD1 is a possible D gene (5 bases). Trimming removed 4 bases from V and 2 bases from J, with 11 bases in between. CDR3 size: 15 residues. The germline gives CDR1 SGHTA, CDR2 FQGTGA. This chain's CDR3 is CASSYVGANTGELFF. The CDR3, as DNA: TGTGCCAGCAGCTACGTAGGGGCCAACACCGGGGAGCTGTTTTTT.

This chain connects TRBV13 to TRBJ2-7; TRBD2 matches 13 bases. The junction had 9 bases not matched to a gene; V was cut back by 5 bases and J by 5 bases. This CDR3 has 16 amino acids. The germline V gene encodes CDR1 PRHDT and CDR2 FYEKMQ (reference sequence). The CDR3 region is CASSSRTSGGHDEQYF. DNA for the CDR3: TGTGCCAGCAGCAGCCGGACTAGCGGGGGTCATGACGAGCAGTACTTC.

The rearrangement links TRBV5-1 to TRBJ2-7, with a possible D match to TRBD1 (6 bases). Looked up from germline, CDR1 is SGHRS and CDR2 is YFSETQ. This CDR3 comprises 14 residues. Between the trimmed V and J ends, which lost 4 bases and 3 bases, there was a span of 14 bases. The CDR3 loop reads CASSQTGHGYEQYF. The CDR3 nucleotides read TGCGCCAGCAGCCAAACGGGACACGGCTACGAGCAGTACTTC.

Comment on this clone: The sample carries other DNA sequences with the same CDR3. The chain joins TRBV5-1 to TRBJ2-7; TRBD1 matches at 7 bases. The CDR3 is 14 residues long. In germline, CDR1 is SGHRS, CDR2 YFSETQ. The junction had 7 bases not matched to a gene; V was cut back by 5 bases and J by 2 bases. The CDR3 here is CASSEGQGAYEQYF. The DNA for the CDR3 is TGCGCCAGCAGTGAGGGGCAGGGGGCCTACGAGCAGTACTTC. Full variable domain (outside the CDR3, taken from reference TRBV5-1 and TRBJ2-7): KAGVTQTPRYLIKTRGQQVTLSCSPISGHRSVSWYQQTPGQGLQFLFEYFSETQRNKGNFPGRFSGRQFSNSRSEMNVSTLELGDSALYLCASSEGQGAYEQYFGPGTRLTVT.

The CDR3 loop reads CASSPNSPIGTSGRGVEQFF. The DNA of the CDR3 is TGTGCCAGCAGTCCCAATTCCCCGATCGGGACTAGCGGGAGGGGTGTTGAGCAGTTCTTC. The rearrangement uses TRBV27 and TRBJ2-1; 16 nucleotides align to TRBD2. Germline V CDR1 and CDR2: MNHEY, SMNVEV (reference sequence). J was trimmed by 9 bases and V by 5 bases; bases with no gene match: 19. The CDR3 is 20 residues long.

The chain recombines TRBV25-1 with TRBJ2-3; D is possibly TRBD2 (6 bases). This CDR3 contains 11 residues. CDR1 MGHDK and CDR2 SYGVNS come from the germline V gene. V lost 11 bases and J 5 bases, leaving 11 bases between the germline ends. The CDR3 DNA is TGTGCCTCCTCGGGAGTAGATACGCAGTATTTT. As protein: CASSGVDTQYF.